This T cell receptor beta chain was sequenced for a study of cytomegalovirus exposure and HLA in healthy donors. TCRdb's table, derived via immunoSEQ multiplex PCR, lists solely in-frame clones and lacks some. The profile shows about 110,000 clones, 70% to 85% of them singletons. The CDR3 extends over 15 amino acids. Per the germline V gene, CDR1 is GTSNPN and CDR2 is SVGIG (reference sequence). The ends lost 4 bases at V and 1 base at J; junction bases unmatched: 5. This clone has a single count. Its antigen is undetermined. Points from the study as a whole: 150 to 200 TCR beta chains were listed as cytomegalovirus-associated. Reported performance of the classifier showed diagnosis of cytomegalovirus status with high specificity and sensitivity.

A 120-subject validation cohort, separate from the 666-subject first cohort, supplied the donors. Specimen: PBMCs. The rearrangement uses TRBV30 and TRBJ2-2; 8 bases map to TRBD2. The receptor comes from a woman younger than 35 in good health and CMV-seronegative. The CDR3: CAWMWTSLNTGELFF. CDR3 DNA sequence: TGTGCCTGGATGTGGACTAGCCTGAACACCGGGGAGCTGTTTTTT.